This TCR beta chain was captured by sequencing in a study of identical twins. Comments on this clonotype: Its antigen remains unidentified.

The ends were cut back, 6 bases at V and 5 bases at J, with 14 bases in the middle. In germline, CDR1 is LGHNA, CDR2 YSLEER. The CDR3 runs 14 residues. Overall study findings and caveats: In monozygotic twins, models underestimated the sharing of out-of-frame TCR alpha.

TCRdb recomputed calls from the 5' RACE reads with MiXCR, one row per CDR3 protein. The data show more than 600,000 distinct CDR3 sequences, roughly 20% seen once. The sample was also reused in another study, on T cells expressing NK-cell markers.

This TCR was sampled from a woman younger than 35 in good health. Sequenced material: PBMCs. The chain links TRBV4-3 to TRBJ2-1; D is undetermined. DNA of the CDR3: TGCGCCAGCAGTGCCCATCCGGTAAACAATGAGCAGTTCTTC. Translating gives CASSAHPVNNEQFF.